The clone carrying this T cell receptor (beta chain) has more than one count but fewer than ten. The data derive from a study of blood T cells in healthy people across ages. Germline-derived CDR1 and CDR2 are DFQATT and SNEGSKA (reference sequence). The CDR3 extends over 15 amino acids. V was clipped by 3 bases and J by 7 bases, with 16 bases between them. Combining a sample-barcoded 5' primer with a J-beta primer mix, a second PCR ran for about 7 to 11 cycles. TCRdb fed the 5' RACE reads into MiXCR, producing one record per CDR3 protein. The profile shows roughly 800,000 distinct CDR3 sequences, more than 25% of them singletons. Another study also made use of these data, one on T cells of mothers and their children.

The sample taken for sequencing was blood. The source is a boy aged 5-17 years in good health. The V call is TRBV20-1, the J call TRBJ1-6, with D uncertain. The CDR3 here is CSASPGRTDNSPLHF. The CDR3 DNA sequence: TGCAGTGCTAGCCCCGGGAGGACCGACAATTCACCCCTCCACTTT.